This paragraph reports one T cell receptor (beta chain). Its binding antigen is unknown. There are no base qualities to consult, and no much larger clone falls within one base. This sample stems from a study of blood T cell repertoires in COVID-19 (TCRdb year 2020). Background on the whole study: Collaborator samples came from the United States, Italy and Spain and covered acute and convalescent phases of COVID-19. Samples were obtained from the ongoing ImmuneRACE study (first 160 participants) and from over 1,000 subjects provided by 6 global collaborators. The repertoires were released in a freely available public database intended as a resource for research on the immune response to SARS-CoV-2. The prospective study material was composed of cDNA or gDNA derived from T cells, B-cell-depleted T cells, or PBMCs. Deeply sampled blood TCRbeta repertoires from subjects exposed to, actively infected with, or recovered from COVID-19 were included in the dataset. Where HLA class I and class II types were available, the types were taken from metadata supplied by the sample provider, not from assay-based typing. Sample metadata almost always included a de-identified subject ID, COVID-19 status, age in years and sex. Here is what the overall study found, with its caveats: The amount of clinical and demographic metadata varied by source and participant and was provided uncurated.

V is clipped by 4 bases and J by 7 bases, and the sequence between their germline boundaries is 19 bases long. The germline V gene encodes CDR1 SGHTA and CDR2 FQGNSA. The CDR3 holds 15 amino acids from the cysteine to the phenylalanine. CDR3 DNA is the only sequence kept; it has 45 bases, read in frame from the first base. One collaborating source in Seattle enrolled patients while the patients were actively infected and followed the patients over time throughout the course of disease. Collaborating institutions collected whole blood in K2EDTA tubes following their own protocols. For TCRbeta analysis, collaborator samples were shipped as frozen whole blood, as isolated PBMCs, or as DNA extracted from either sample type. TCRbeta CDR3 regions were amplified from genomic DNA by means of the immunoSEQ Assay, a bias-controlled multiplex PCR. Turning to the authors' computational methods: The number of nucleated cells in each sample was estimated by amplification of reference gene primers within the assay. Sequence reads were collapsed and filtered to measure the absolute abundance of every unique TCRbeta CDR3 rearrangement. For each sample, productive Simpson clonality was calculated by taking the square root of Simpson's diversity index across productive rearrangements. In its TCRdb copy, this immuneACCESS table keeps in-frame sequences only and misses some clones. Where compared with another copy, unresolved V genes explain less than half of these, and the others have no known cause. That table furnishes V, J and clone size, whereas the DNA furnished D and trimming. Within this sample are 100,000 to 150,000 clones, with around nine tenths of them counted one time only. The ten largest clones represent about an eighth of the sample.

This clonotype was obtained from a woman aged 70-85 years with COVID-19, enrolled during active disease. The sequencing input was peripheral blood. The V gene is TRBV7-2 and the J gene is TRBJ1-2; 6 matching bases give a weak D call of TRBD1. CDR3 reads: CASSSNRRGAGGYTF. The DNA sequence is as follows: TGTGCCAGCAGCTCCAATAGGCGGGGGGCAGGTGGCTACACCTTC.